This T cell receptor (beta chain) originates from a study of Ad26.COV2.S vaccination and SARS-CoV-2 variants. Whole-study context: In the COV1001 trial, the donor was in the Ad26.COV2.S arm.

This sample's treatment: over 15 received Ad26.COV2.S at low or high dose, single or two shots; five or six received placebo; per-sample allocation not given. Sampling took place 63 days after the first vaccine or placebo injection. This clone was detected only a few times. What it recognizes is unknown. Other DNA sequences within the sample encode an identical CDR3. General study points: Substantial breadth was reportedly displayed by spike-specific CD8+ and CD4+ T cell responses after vaccination.

Repertoires were generated with immunoSEQ multiplex PCR, while TCRdb's copy carries only in-frame clones and drops some. Here the sample spans around 400,000 clones, around nine tenths being singletons. J was trimmed by 1 base and V by 3 bases; bases with no gene match: 1. Looked up from germline, CDR1 is LGHDT and CDR2 is YNNKEL (reference sequence). This CDR3 has 14 amino acids. The sequence derives from a person aged 18-65 years who received the Ad26.COV2.S COVID-19 vaccine or a placebo. The chain couples TRBV3-1 (or the pseudogene TRBV3-2) to TRBJ1-1, with TRBD1 identical over 8 bases. The sequencing here drew on peripheral blood, taken in a trial of Ad26.COV2.S vaccine versus placebo. The CDR3 here is CASSQGTGNTEAFF. The CDR3 DNA reads as TGTGCCAGCAGCCAGGGGACAGGGAACACTGAAGCTTTCTTT.